The T cell receptor beta chain described here comes from a study of blood T cell repertoires in COVID-19. Study information: From T cells, B-cell-depleted T cells, or PBMCs came the material, which was cDNA or gDNA.

Sequencing was performed with immunoSEQ multiplex PCR; in TCRdb, only in-frame clones are kept and a portion is missing. The repertoire has around 100,000 clones, approximately 82% of them found once; the top ten carry about 9%. CDR1 and CDR2 from the germline V gene are SGHTS and YDEGEE. This CDR3 spans 15 amino acids. The ends lost 0 bases at V and 4 bases at J; junction bases unmatched: 3. The rearrangement joins TRBV5-8 to TRBJ1-5, with TRBD1 matching over 8 bases. The TCR sequence derives from a man in his 60s with active or convalescent COVID-19. What was sequenced was peripheral blood. The CDR3 here is CASSLGQGRNQPQHF. CDR3 in DNA: TGTGCCAGCAGCTTGGGACAGGGGAGGAATCAGCCCCAGCATTTT.